The next 18 T cell receptor beta chains were all read from a single sample in a study of T cells in Graves' hyperthyroidism and ophthalmopathy. Researchers amplified the TCR beta CDR3 regions from RNA transcripts. When the TCR CDR3 underwent first-round RT-PCR, the HTBI primer set was used. TCRdb reanalysed the multiplex PCR reads using MiXCR and keeps one entry per CDR3 protein. The table shows around 200,000 distinct CDR3 sequences, with around 15% occurring only once. What was sequenced was blood. These receptors were obtained from a woman aged 45-65 years with Graves' hyperthyroidism.

The chain links TRBV6-1 to TRBJ2-3; maybe TRBD1 (7 bases). This CDR3 comprises 15 residues. V was pared by 3 bases and J by 7 bases, with 17 bases between. The germline V gene encodes CDR1 MNHNS and CDR2 SASEGT. CDR3: CASSDPGGIANTQYF. The CDR3 DNA sequence: TGTGCCAGCAGTGATCCAGGGGGGATCGCCAATACGCAGTATTTT.

Concerning this clonotype itself: This is likely a read error, given that the CDR3 carries no conserved phenylalanine or tryptophan at its end. This chain uses TRBV5-1 with TRBJ1-6; 9 nucleotides match TRBD1. J gave up 6 bases and V 4 bases, and 8 bases lay outside the gene matches. The CDR3 extends over 16 amino acids. Germline values: CDR1 SGHRS, CDR2 YFSETQ. The CDR3 spells CASSTIRQGGNSPLHL. As DNA, the CDR3 is TGCGCCAGCAGCACCATACGACAGGGGGGTAATTCACCCCTCCACCTT.

This clonotype was seen many times. The V and J genes are TRBV27 and TRBJ2-2, with D unclear. This CDR3 is 14 amino acids long. V lost 5 bases and J lost 0, with 7 bases in between. The germline gives CDR1 MNHEY, CDR2 SMNVEV (reference sequence). CDR3 DNA sequence: TGTGCCAGCAGTCGCGGCACGAACACCGGGGAGCTGTTTTTT. Translating gives CASSRGTNTGELFF.

This clonotype was seen a handful of times. A single base separates this from a much larger clone, so it may be a read error. The rearrangement joins TRBV29-1 to TRBJ2-3, with a possible D match to TRBD1 (7 bases). This CDR3 is 18 amino acids long. Deletions cut 6 bases from V and 4 bases from J, with 29 bases between. Germline lookup yields CDR1 SQVTM and CDR2 ANQGSEA. CDR3 DNA: TGCAGCGTCGTCGTCCGGGACAGCGGACGATCTAGCGCAGATACGCAGTATTTT. The encoded protein is CSVVVRDSGRSSADTQYF.

This clonotype was detected ten times or more. The CDR3 here is CASSLLAGGKYEQYF. CDR3 nucleotide sequence: TGTGCCAGCAGCCTCCTAGCGGGGGGGAAGTACGAGCAGTACTTC. This chain links TRBV3-1 with TRBJ2-7, with 12 positions matching TRBD2. The ends lost 4 bases at V and 4 bases at J; junction bases unmatched: 5. Per germline, CDR1 LGHDT and CDR2 YNNKEL (reference sequence). The CDR3 consists of 15 residues.

This clonotype was seen at least ten times. The chain employs TRBV25-1 and TRBJ1-6, with D possibly TRBD1 on 5 matching bases. This CDR3 has 14 amino acids. Trimming left V 3 bases short and J 10 bases short, with 13 bases between. Per the germline V gene, CDR1 is MGHDK and CDR2 is SYGVNS. The CDR3 nucleotides are TGTGCCAGCAGTGATCTCAGGGTACGATCACCCCTCCACTTT. Translation gives CASSDLRVRSPLHF. Full variable domain (missing parts from reference TRBV25-1 and TRBJ1-6): EADIYQTPRYLVIGTGKKITLECSQTMGHDKMYWYQQDPGMELHLIHYSYGVNSTEKGDLSSESTVSRIRTEHFPLTLESARPSHTSQYLCASSDLRVRSPLHFGNGTRLTVT.

This clonotype was found many times. The CDR3: CASSLGHSLEAFF. CDR3 in DNA: TGTGCCAGCAGCCTTGGACATTCCCTCGAAGCTTTCTTT. V is TRBV3-1 and J is TRBJ1-1; TRBD1 might be the D (5 bases). The CDR3 loop spans 13 amino acids. The germline CDR1 and CDR2 sequences are LGHDT and YNNKEL (reference sequence). Trimming cost V 4 bases and J 8 bases, with 14 bases left between them.

This clonotype has at least ten counts. The chain couples TRBV7-6 to TRBJ2-1, with no clear D. The germline V and J ends were trimmed by 5 bases and 8 bases, with 10 bases remaining between them. This CDR3 region has 12 residues. Germline lookup yields CDR1 SGHVS and CDR2 FNYEAQ. DNA for the CDR3: TGTGCCAGCAGCCATATAGGCGATGAGCAGTTCTTC. Translating it yields CASSHIGDEQFF.

The chain links TRBV20-1 to TRBJ1-1; D may be TRBD1 (6 bases). The CDR3 runs 16 residues. Germline V gene data show CDR1 as DFQATT and CDR2 as SNEGSKA (reference sequence). Deletions cut 0 bases from V and 3 bases from J, with 17 bases between. CDR3 residues: CSARDQGGGRDTEAFF. The CDR3 bases are TGCAGTGCTAGAGATCAAGGGGGGGGGCGGGACACTGAAGCTTTCTTT.

The chain links TRBV5-4 to TRBJ1-2; 8 nucleotides line up with TRBD1. CDR1 SGHNT and CDR2 YYREEE come from the germline V gene (reference sequence). V dropped 5 bases and J dropped 8; count of bases not matched to a gene: 5. The length of the CDR3 is 12 residues. The CDR3 region has the DNA TGTGCCAGCAGACGACAGGGGCGCGGCTACACCTTC. The encoded protein is CASRRQGRGYTF. The variable domain in full, completed from reference TRBV5-4 and TRBJ1-2, reads ETGVTQSPTHLIKTRGQQVTLRCSSQSGHNTVSWYQQALGQGPQFIFQYYREEENGRGNFPPRFSGLQFPNYSSELNVNALELDDSALYLCASRRQGRGYTFGSGTRLTVV.

This clonotype was found many times. The rearrangement links TRBV27 to TRBJ2-7, with 9 bases matching TRBD1. Germline CDR1 reads MNHEY; CDR2 reads SMNVEV (reference sequence). The CDR3 contains 14 residues. J lost 5 bases, V lost 4 bases, and 6 bases had no gene match. CDR3 sequence (DNA): TGTGCCAGCAGTTCGGGACAGGGTTTCCACGAGCAGTACTTC. Encoded protein: CASSSGQGFHEQYF.

To note about this clonotype: A single base separates this from a much larger clone, so it may be a read error. The missing conserved phenylalanine or tryptophan at the end of this CDR3 makes a read error likely. The chain employs TRBV11-2 and TRBJ2-7; D is unclear. This CDR3 has 16 amino acids. Germline V gives CDR1 SGHAT, CDR2 FQNNGV. Trimming took off 3 bases at V and 2 bases at J, with 17 bases between the two ends. The CDR3 sequence is CASSFTRGLAAYEQYL. The CDR3 bases are TGTGCCAGCAGCTTTACAAGAGGTCTTGCTGCCTACGAGCAGTACCTC.

This clonotype occurred many times. The chain combines TRBV4-1 with TRBJ1-5; 9 nucleotides align to TRBD1. Germline-derived CDR1 and CDR2 are MGHRA and YSYEKL. The trim removed 5 bases at V and 7 bases at J, leaving 6 bases unmatched. This CDR3 comprises 14 residues. CDR3 region: CASSYGTGTQPQHF. DNA of the CDR3: TGCGCCAGCAGCTACGGGACAGGGACCCAGCCCCAGCATTTT.

This clonotype turned up a few times. This clone may be a read error of a much larger clone one base away. The chain couples TRBV7-9 to TRBJ1-5, with D perhaps matching TRBD1 (5 bases). The CDR3 has 13 amino acids. The germline CDR1 and CDR2 sequences are SEHNR and FQNEAQ (reference sequence). The CDR3 reads CASSVQGGQPQNF. Written as DNA, the CDR3 is TGTGCCAGCAGCGTTCAGGGAGGTCAGCCCCAGAATTTT.

This clonotype was seen ten or more times. This chain connects TRBV27 to TRBJ1-3; D is undetermined. Looked up from germline, CDR1 is MNHEY and CDR2 is SMNVEV (reference sequence). CDR3 length: 14 residues. Trimming shortened V by 6 bases and J by 0 bases, and 9 bases separated the two germline ends. The CDR3 loop reads CASRAHSSGNTIYF. The CDR3 bases are TGTGCCAGCAGGGCGCACAGCTCTGGAAACACCATATATTTT.

At least ten counts were recorded for this clonotype. The V gene is TRBV28, the J gene TRBJ2-7, with unresolved D. Per the germline V gene, CDR1 is MDHEN and CDR2 is SYDVKM. The V end was cut by 2 bases, the J end by 3 bases, with 11 bases between. The CDR3 loop spans 14 amino acids. DNA for the CDR3: TGTGCCAGCAGTTTAATTCCCCTCTACTACGAGCAGTACTTC. This translates into CASSLIPLYYEQYF.

There are many counts of this clonotype. The V call is TRBV11-3, the J call TRBJ2-7; 7 nucleotides align to TRBD1. Germline assignment: CDR1 SGHNT and CDR2 YENEEA. The CDR3 extends over 15 amino acids. Trimming took 5 bases from V and 1 from J; bases not matched to a gene: 8. CDR3 loop: CASSQRQGGSYEQYF. CDR3 coding DNA: TGTGCCAGCAGCCAAAGACAGGGTGGTTCCTACGAGCAGTACTTC.

The table lists this clonotype with many counts. This chain links TRBV18 with TRBJ2-7; D gene unclear. The CDR3 runs 12 residues. Trimming took off 2 bases at V and 5 bases at J, with 7 bases between the two ends. Germline CDR1 KGHSH, CDR2 LQKENI. In DNA form, the CDR3 reads TGTGCCAGCTCACCAAGCCCCGACGAGCAGTACTTC. This gives the protein CASSPSPDEQYF.